This T cell receptor beta chain appears in the sequencing data of a study of cytotoxic CD8 clonotypes in ibrutinib-treated CLL. The wider study: Timing of response sample collection was a median around 13 months after treatment start, with a range of 6 to 36. Mean yields were almost 260,000 productive templates and roughly 94,000 productive rearrangements per sample.

Study observations and caveats: At baseline, clonality was higher than in age-matched healthy donors and correlated with CD8+ counts. Clonality increased with ibrutinib response but returned toward baseline at progression.

In this sample, this clone turned up a few times. As yet, its antigen is unknown. V was shortened by 8 bases and J by 2 bases, with 10 bases between the two germline ends. Germline V gives CDR1 MNHEY, CDR2 SVGAGI. This CDR3 is built from 12 residues. The method was immunoSEQ multiplex PCR; TCRdb's version includes in-frame clones alone and lacks a portion of them. The sample lists over 200,000 clones, roughly 65% occurring once. V usage is TRBV6-5 and J usage is TRBJ2-7, with D uncertain. The TCR originated in a human donor with chronic lymphocytic leukemia. This specimen consisted of PBMCs, obtained after 12 months of ibrutinib treatment. The CDR3 bases are TGTGCCAGCCGGCGAACTCCCTACGAGCAGTACTTC. Translation gives CASRRTPYEQYF.